This entry lists 30 T cell receptor beta chains sequenced from one sample in a study of Graves' ophthalmopathy and Graves' hyperthyroidism (dated by TCRdb to the late 2010s). For sequencing, an Illumina HiSeq 2000 was employed. For repertoire sequencing, the TCR beta CDR3 regions were amplified from RNA transcripts. The first round was an RT-PCR using HTBI primers with the Qiagen OneStep RT-PCR kit, and this first round was followed by a second-round multiplex PCR, then size selection and purification. The raw public data were reprocessed by TCRdb itself: fastp quality trimming at Q25, MiXCR clonotype calling, in-frame beta chains only. CDR3 protein duplicates are merged, each entry listing the most common genes and DNA. The sample table holds about 620,000 distinct CDR3 sequences, of which 20% to 25% were seen once. The ten top clones hold approximately 7% of the sample. The sample taken for sequencing was peripheral blood. These TCRs come from a woman under 30 with stable Graves' hyperthyroidism. Some clones in this sample may be carry-over from other donors' samples. Donor details come from another sample of the same person, matched by shared clones.

At least ten counts were recorded for this clonotype. The chain recombines TRBV7-2 with TRBJ2-5, with 7 positions matching TRBD2. The V gene's germline CDR1 is SGHTA and CDR2 FQGNSA. The length of the CDR3 is 14 residues. Trimming at V came to 4 bases and at J to 4 bases, leaving 6 bases not matched to a gene. In DNA form, the CDR3 reads TGTGCCAGCAGCTGGCGGGGGATGGGAGAGACCCAGTACTTC. Its translation is CASSWRGMGETQYF.

There are many counts of this clonotype. The chain joins TRBV5-1 to TRBJ2-7, with D perhaps matching TRBD1 (5 bases). V dropped 0 bases and J dropped 3 bases, with 31 bases sitting between them. Germline-derived CDR1 and CDR2 are SGHRS and YFSETQ. This CDR3 contains 21 residues. CDR3: CASSLDRSPSVPGWYFYEQYF. The CDR3 bases are TGCGCCAGCAGCTTGGATCGGTCGCCCTCAGTTCCAGGGTGGTACTTCTACGAGCAGTACTTC.

This clonotype has a count of ten or more. The rearrangement joins TRBV15 to TRBJ2-7; no firm D call. This CDR3 is built from 14 residues. Germline assignment: CDR1 LNHNV and CDR2 YYDKDF (reference sequence). Trimming took off 0 bases at V and 4 bases at J, with 10 bases between the two ends. Here the CDR3 DNA reads TGTGCCACCAGCAGAGATCCGAAGGGATACGAGCAGTACTTC. This translates into CATSRDPKGYEQYF.

A word on this clonotype: A read error may explain this, as a much larger clone is one base away. The V and J genes are TRBV5-1 and TRBJ2-2; TRBD1 matches 7 bases. This CDR3 has 16 residues. The V gene's germline CDR1 is SGHRS and CDR2 YFSETQ. For the CDR3, the DNA is TGCGCCAGCAGCTTGGAAGGGGGCGCGAACATCGGGGAGCTGTTTTTT. This codes for CASSLEGGANIGELFF.

There are many counts of this clonotype. This rearrangement joins TRBV6-1 to TRBJ2-2; 9 nucleotides align to TRBD1. Germline trimming cut 4 bases from V and 4 bases from J; bases unmatched to any gene: 4. CDR1 and CDR2 from the germline V gene are MNHNS and SASEGT. This CDR3 is 15 amino acids long. The CDR3, as DNA: TGTGCCAGCAGTGTAGGGACAGGGAGCACCGGGGAGCTGTTTTTT. Translating gives CASSVGTGSTGELFF.

The table lists this clonotype with many counts. This sequence joins TRBV7-3 and TRBJ1-1; unclear D gene. The CDR3 has 14 amino acids. The germline V gene encodes CDR1 SGHTA and CDR2 FQGTGA. Trimming pared 2 bases from V and 4 bases from J, leaving 11 bases between. In DNA form, the CDR3 reads TGTGCCAGCAGCTTACTCGGAGATGGCACTGAAGCTTTCTTT. Translating gives CASSLLGDGTEAFF.

To note about this clonotype: One base away lies a much larger clone, so this may be a sequencing read error. The chain employs TRBV7-2 and TRBJ1-6; D is possibly TRBD1 (6 bases). CDR3 length: 12 amino acids. Germline lookup yields CDR1 SGHTA and CDR2 FQGNSA. V was cut by 6 bases and J by 15 bases, with 15 bases left in between. The CDR3 DNA is TGTGCCAGCAGTTCCTCAGGGGCCCACCTCCACTTT. Protein sequence: CASSSSGAHLHF.

In its sample, this clonotype was seen many times. This chain uses TRBV28 with TRBJ1-5; no clear D. Germline V gene lookup returns CDR1 MDHEN and CDR2 SYDVKM. The CDR3 covers 15 residues. Between the trimmed V and J ends, which lost 5 bases and 3 bases, there was a span of 14 bases. The DNA for the CDR3 is TGTGCCAGCAGTCCGCGAGGGTACTACAATCAGCCCCAGCATTTT. It codes for CASSPRGYYNQPQHF. Based on the CDR3 plus reference TRBV28 and TRBJ1-5, the full variable domain is DVKVTQSSRYLVKRTGEKVFLECVQDMDHENMFWYRQDPGLGLRLIYFSYDVKMKEKGDIPEGYSVSREKKERFSLILESASTNQTSMYLCASSPRGYYNQPQHFGDGTRLSIL.

CDR3 nucleotide sequence: TGCAGTGCTAGGACCGGGACAGGGGCTGGAAACACCATATATTTT. It translates to CSARTGTGAGNTIYF. The chain links TRBV20-1 to TRBJ1-3; 10 nucleotides agree with TRBD1. J gave up 2 bases and V 3 bases, and 4 bases lay outside the gene matches. CDR1 DFQATT and CDR2 SNEGSKA come from the germline V gene (reference sequence). The CDR3 extends over 15 amino acids.

This clonotype was detected a few times. The chain couples TRBV29-1 to TRBJ2-7; D may be TRBD1 or TRBD2 (6 bases each). There are 14 residues in the CDR3. V was clipped by 4 bases and J by 7 bases, with 20 bases between them. Germline V gene data show CDR1 as SQVTM and CDR2 as ANQGSEA. CDR3 in amino acids: CSVVTRPGAEEQYF. CDR3 coding DNA: TGCAGCGTTGTCACCCGGCCGGGGGCGGAAGAGCAGTACTTC.

This clonotype has a count of ten or more. The chain couples TRBV20-1 to TRBJ1-5; TRBD1 is a possible D gene (5 bases). The V end was cut by 4 bases, the J end by 3 bases, with 10 bases between. CDR1 is DFQATT, CDR2 SNEGSKA, per germline (reference sequence). CDR3 size: 13 residues. The CDR3 DNA sequence: TGCAGTGCTAACCGGGGCCCCAATCAGCCCCAGCATTTT. Protein product: CSANRGPNQPQHF.

Many counts were recorded for this clonotype. The chain couples TRBV29-1 to TRBJ1-5; a possible D gene is TRBD1 (5 bases). Germline loops: CDR1 SQVTM, CDR2 ANQGSEA. Deletions cut 0 bases from V and 2 bases from J, with 8 bases between. The CDR3 has 14 amino acids. The CDR3, as DNA: TGCAGCGTTGAAGAATCGGGGGGCAATCAGCCCCAGCATTTT. Its protein product is CSVEESGGNQPQHF.

Here the CDR3 DNA reads TGTGCCAGCAGTTTCGCCCCCTTGTACGAGCAGTACTTC. Protein sequence: CASSFAPLYEQYF. This sequence joins TRBV12-3 or TRBV12-4 and TRBJ2-7; no definite D call. The CDR3 consists of 13 residues. V lost 3 bases and J 4 bases, leaving 10 bases between the germline ends.

This clonotype was seen a single time. The gene calls are TRBV27 and TRBJ2-3; the match to TRBD2 covers 8 bases. Trimming removed 6 bases from V and 0 bases from J; junction bases left unmatched: 8. Germline CDR1 and CDR2: MNHEY and SMNVEV (reference sequence). The CDR3 consists of 16 residues. CDR3 coding DNA: TGTGCCAGCAGGGACTATAGCGGGACTAGCACAGATACGCAGTATTTT. As protein: CASRDYSGTSTDTQYF.

Comments on this clonotype: One end of the junction fails to match germline, which may point to a read error. The V and J genes are TRBV12-3 or TRBV12-4 and TRBJ1-1; D gene uncertain. This CDR3 spans 14 amino acids. The CDR3 reads CASSFSVKNTDAFF. CDR3 bases: TGTGCCAGCAGTTTCTCCGTAAAGAACACTGACGCTTTCTTT.

The chain links TRBV7-9 to TRBJ1-2; D perhaps matches TRBD1 (5 bases). Germline CDR1 is SEHNR and CDR2 is FQNEAQ (reference sequence). The CDR3 runs to 16 residues. V was cut by 5 bases and J by 6 bases, with 22 bases left in between. The CDR3 here is CASSPGGRGPSDGYTF. The CDR3, as DNA: TGTGCCAGCAGCCCTGGGGGTCGGGGCCCAAGCGATGGCTACACCTTC.

The chain combines TRBV28 with TRBJ1-1, with TRBD1 matching 11 bases. With V trimmed by 11 bases and J by 4 bases, 6 bases remained unmatched. The CDR3 runs 13 residues. Germline CDR1 is MDHEN and CDR2 is SYDVKM. The CDR3 protein is CAWDRGGGTEAFF. The CDR3 DNA sequence: TGTGCCTGGGACAGGGGGGGGGGCACTGAAGCTTTCTTT. The full variable domain, completed using reference TRBV28 and TRBJ1-1, is DVKVTQSSRYLVKRTGEKVFLECVQDMDHENMFWYRQDPGLGLRLIYFSYDVKMKEKGDIPEGYSVSREKKERFSLILESASTNQTSMYLCAWDRGGGTEAFFGQGTRLTVV.

In this sample, this clonotype turned up many times. The chain joins TRBV12-3 or TRBV12-4 to TRBJ2-5, with 7 bases matching TRBD1. There are 14 residues in the CDR3. With V trimmed by 3 bases and J by 5 bases, 6 bases remained unmatched. The CDR3 here is CASSFKGAIETQYF. In DNA, the CDR3 is TGTGCCAGCAGTTTTAAGGGGGCGATTGAGACCCAGTACTTC.

The chain links TRBV27 to TRBJ2-5; 10 bases line up with TRBD2. Germline lookup yields CDR1 MNHEY and CDR2 SMNVEV (reference sequence). This CDR3 is built from 15 residues. Unmatched junction bases numbered 4, after V lost 2 bases and J lost 4 bases. CDR3 DNA: TGTGCCAGCAGTTTAAGCGGGAGGGGACGAGAGACCCAGTACTTC. Translating it yields CASSLSGRGRETQYF.

Ten or more counts support this clonotype. The genes are TRBV5-1 and TRBJ2-2, with D unclear. The length of the CDR3 is 12 residues. Germline CDR1 is SGHRS and CDR2 is YFSETQ. V lost 5 bases, J lost 4 bases, and 6 bases lay in between. The CDR3 reads CASSMSTGELFF. The CDR3, as DNA: TGCGCCAGCAGTATGAGCACCGGGGAGCTGTTTTTT.

At least ten counts were recorded for this clonotype. V gene TRBV30 combines with J gene TRBJ1-1; the match to TRBD1 covers 7 bases. Germline CDR1 and CDR2: GTSNPN and SVGIG (reference sequence). The CDR3 runs to 14 residues. V gave up 0 bases and J gave up 5 bases; unmatched junction bases: 6. The CDR3 loop reads CAWSVITGDTEAFF. The CDR3 nucleotides read TGTGCCTGGAGTGTAATTACAGGGGATACTGAAGCTTTCTTT.

As to this clonotype: A single base separates this from a much larger clone, so it may be a read error. The chain joins TRBV9 to TRBJ2-5, with D unclear. The CDR3 consists of 13 residues. V was trimmed by 1 base and J by 5 bases, leaving 9 bases between them. CDR1 is SGDLS, CDR2 YYNGEE, per germline. The CDR3 nucleotides read TGTGCCAGCAGCGTACCCCCCCCGGAGACCCAGTACTTC. Its protein product is CASSVPPPETQYF.

This clonotype was observed many times. This sequence joins TRBV7-9 and TRBJ1-2; D gene unclear. CDR1 and CDR2 (germline): SEHNR, FQNEAQ (reference sequence). The V and J ends lost 4 bases and 5 bases respectively, with 11 bases between them. The CDR3 consists of 13 residues. The CDR3 coding sequence is TGTGCCAGCAGCTCAGCCGGAGCTTATGGCTACACCTTC. It is translated as CASSSAGAYGYTF.

This clonotype was counted only a few times. The V call is TRBV20-1, the J call TRBJ1-1, with 11 bases aligning to TRBD1. The CDR3 is 15 amino acids. From germline, CDR1 is DFQATT and CDR2 SNEGSKA (reference sequence). V lost 2 bases and J lost 4; bases outside the gene matches: 6. The DNA of the CDR3 is TGCAGTGCTAGACGTTCCGGGACAGGGGGCACTGAAGCTTTCTTT. This translates into CSARRSGTGGTEAFF.

This clonotype occurred many times. The chain employs TRBV7-8 and TRBJ2-2, with 8 bases matching TRBD2. This CDR3 comprises 16 residues. V lost 1 base to trimming and J lost 3 bases; unmatched junction nucleotides: 4. Germline-derived CDR1 and CDR2 are SGHVS and FQNEAQ. The CDR3 DNA reads as TGTGCCAGCAGCTTAGTTAGCGGGATGGACACCGGGGAGCTGTTTTTT. Its translation: CASSLVSGMDTGELFF.

This clonotype was recorded many times. The chain carries TRBV7-9 and TRBJ2-5, with 11 bases matching TRBD1. The J segment lost 5 bases and the V segment lost 3 bases, leaving 5 bases of the junction unmatched. The CDR3 has 15 residues. Germline V gene data show CDR1 as SEHNR and CDR2 as FQNEAQ (reference sequence). CDR3 sequence reads: CASSLGQGDSETQYF. CDR3 nucleotide sequence: TGTGCCAGCAGCTTGGGACAGGGGGATTCGGAGACCCAGTACTTC.

This clonotype has a handful of counts. V and J are TRBV20-1 and TRBJ2-5, with D possibly TRBD2 on 5 matching bases. Trimming left V 5 bases short and J 7 bases short, with 17 bases between. CDR1 is DFQATT and CDR2 is SNEGSKA in the germline V gene (reference sequence). This CDR3 has 13 amino acids. This chain's CDR3 is CSAQERNAGTQYF. The CDR3 DNA reads as TGCAGTGCTCAGGAACGGAACGCGGGGACCCAGTACTTC.

The chain joins TRBV20-1 to TRBJ1-2; 11 bases are a match to TRBD1. With 8 bases clipped from V and 6 bases from J, the junction kept 14 bases outside the gene matches. Germline V lookup: CDR1 DFQATT, CDR2 SNEGSKA (reference sequence). This CDR3 region has 15 residues. The CDR3 DNA reads as TGCAGTACTACCCGGACAGGGGGCGAAAGACATGGCTACACCTTC. Amino acid sequence: CSTTRTGGERHGYTF.

This clonotype turned up a few times. The V call is TRBV12-3 or TRBV12-4, the J call TRBJ2-5; D is perhaps TRBD1 or TRBD2 (6 bases each). CDR3 length equals 15 residues. Trimming took off 2 bases at V and 7 bases at J, with 17 bases between the two ends. The CDR3 here is CASSLRGRGLGTQYF. The CDR3 nucleotides are TGTGCCAGCAGTTTACGGGGGCGCGGGCTAGGGACCCAGTACTTC.

This clonotype showed up many times. The J gene is TRBJ2-6, the V gene TRBV7-2; TRBD1 might be the D (5 bases). The V end lost 2 bases, the J end lost 3 bases, and 8 bases lay between the germline ends. Germline V CDR1 and CDR2: SGHTA, FQGNSA. The CDR3 sequence is 15 residues long. The CDR3 DNA reads as TGTGCCAGCAGCTTATTGGGGCTTGGGGCCAACGTCCTGACTTTC. Translated: CASSLLGLGANVLTF.